The clone carrying this TCR beta chain was seen ten or more times. Its target is not known. Patients were living with locally advanced or metastatic urothelial carcinoma. This sample is part of a study of PD-L1 blockade in urothelial cancer. On the study more broadly: Atezolizumab therapy began for patients at some point between 2013 and 2014, dosed at 1,200 mg intravenously every 3 weeks. About 85% of the roughly 29 patients were men whose urothelial cancer was bladder-origin.

Germline CDR1 is SGDLS and CDR2 is YYNGEE. The CDR3 has 14 amino acids. V was shortened by 5 bases and J by 11 bases, with 22 bases between the two germline ends. Method: immunoSEQ multiplex PCR; TCRdb's copy keeps in-frame clones and lacks some. The sample holds approximately 1,800 clones, 33% seen once. Study outcomes and limitations: Durably benefiting patients carried more tumor-infiltrating T lymphocytes.

This sequence originates from a man between 60 and 70 years old with urothelial cancer. The material was tumor tissue, obtained before atezolizumab (anti-PD-L1) treatment. This sequence joins TRBV9 and TRBJ1-1; the D gene is possibly TRBD1 (6 bases). In nucleotides, the CDR3 is TGTGCCAGCAGTCAACAGGGACGGCCCGGGGCGGCTTTCTTT. Protein: CASSQQGRPGAAFF.